This TCR beta chain was recorded in a study of T cells in Graves' hyperthyroidism and ophthalmopathy. As for the study in general: Peripheral blood was obtained at initial diagnosis, preceding any treatment.

Germline V CDR1 and CDR2: LNHDA, SQIVND (reference sequence). There are 16 residues in the CDR3. The V end lost 7 bases, the J end lost 0 bases, and 18 bases lay between the germline ends. Findings of the study overall: Most thyroid clonotypes expanded above 0.001 appeared in blood too.

Graves' hyperthyroidism qualified as stable when ophthalmopathy did not progress within 18 months. Patients aged 18 to 65 had newly diagnosed hyperthyroidism lasting under 2 months. RNA transcripts gave rise to amplified TCR beta CDR3 regions. HTBI primers were the set used in a first-round RT-PCR of the TCR CDR3. Via MiXCR, TCRdb re-called the multiplex PCR reads, giving one row per CDR3 protein. The sample has about 510,000 distinct CDR3 sequences; around 15% are singletons. Concerning this clonotype itself: The antigen remains unidentified.

The chain links TRBV19 to TRBJ1-1, with D tentatively TRBD1 (5 bases). The specimen sequenced was blood. The TCR was taken from a woman in her thirties or forties with Graves' hyperthyroidism. The CDR3, as DNA: TGTGCCAGTACCGCCCTGGAGGGGACTATGAACACTGAAGCTTTCTTT. Its translation: CASTALEGTMNTEAFF.